This TCR beta chain was identified in a study of blood T cell repertoires in COVID-19. V was cut by 2 bases and J by 0 bases, with 14 bases left in between. Germline values: CDR1 SGHTA, CDR2 FQGNSA. CDR3 length: 16 amino acids. Generated by immunoSEQ multiplex PCR, the TCRdb table keeps only in-frame clones and is missing some. The data show some 50,000 clones, around 84% seen once. This sequence joins TRBV7-2 and TRBJ2-7, with a weak D call TRBD1 (5 bases). The material sequenced was peripheral blood. This clonotype was sampled from a human donor in a cohort sampled during active COVID-19. The CDR3 DNA follows: TGTGCCAGCAGCTTATGGGGCAGGGCGAGCTCCTACGAGCAGTACTTC. The encoded protein is CASSLWGRASSYEQYF.